This T cell receptor beta chain was captured in a study of post-analysis software for immune sequencing data. Study-level background: Recorded subtypes: relapsing-remitting, secondary progressive, progressive-relapsing; some patients unannotated.

This clonotype was found a few times. Its antigen is as yet unknown. Study-level results: Among four or five TRBV segments more frequent in patients than controls were TRBV5-6, TRBV5-1 and TRBV20-1. In multiple sclerosis, normalized Chao1 diversity was significantly below that of controls. Under F measure analysis, samples from one preparation batch co-clustered strongly.

TCR beta libraries were prepared from cDNA with unique molecular identifiers. It was from roughly 1.1 to 9.2 million T cells that some 470,000 cDNA molecules came. TCRdb redid the calling of the PCR reads with MiXCR, one entry per CDR3 protein. The sample has 250,000 to 300,000 distinct CDR3 sequences, 35% to 45% seen once. CDR1 and CDR2 (germline): SGHVS, FQNEAQ. This CDR3 is built from 15 residues. J was trimmed by 10 bases and V by 7 bases; bases with no gene match: 14. The TCR was taken from a girl between 5 and 17 years old with multiple sclerosis. The sequencing sample was made of blood. This chain connects TRBV7-8 to TRBJ2-1, with TRBD2 matching 9 bases. CDR3 sequence: CASMASGAMGPEQFF. The CDR3 DNA reads TGTGCCAGCATGGCTAGCGGGGCGATGGGGCCAGAGCAGTTCTTC.